The 11 T cell receptor beta chains below come from one sample, sequenced in a study of cytomegalovirus exposure and HLA in healthy donors. Vbeta (60) and Jbeta (13) primers were used in the PCR. Clones were sequenced by immunoSEQ multiplex PCR, and TCRdb holds only the in-frame ones, with some missing. The sample yields 90,000 to 150,000 clones, 15% to 17% seen once. The sample consisted of PBMCs. The receptor source for this set is a woman in her late teens or twenties in good health and CMV-seronegative.

Details on this clone: Mismatch with germline at one junction end may stem from a read error. The rearrangement links TRBV30 to TRBJ2-3, with 11 positions matching TRBD2. Per germline, CDR1 GTSNPN and CDR2 SVGIG (reference sequence). The CDR3 is 14 amino acids. This chain's CDR3 is CTWSSGGDIDTQYF. In DNA form, the CDR3 reads TGTACCTGGAGTAGCGGGGGGGATATAGATACGCAGTATTTT.

This clone was seen only a few times. The genes are TRBV11-2 and TRBJ1-1, with D perhaps TRBD1 (6 bases). The CDR3 consists of 13 residues. In germline, CDR1 is SGHAT, CDR2 FQNNGV. Trimming removed 0 bases from V and 10 bases from J, with 12 bases in between. This chain's CDR3 is CASSLEFGQRAFF. The CDR3 DNA is TGTGCCAGCAGCTTAGAGTTCGGACAGCGAGCTTTCTTT. Full variable domain (outside the CDR3, taken from reference TRBV11-2 and TRBJ1-1): EAGVAQSPRYKIIEKRQSVAFWCNPISGHATLYWYQQILGQGPKLLIQFQNNGVVDDSQLPKDRFSAERLKGVDSTLKIQPAKLEDSAVYLCASSLEFGQRAFFGQGTRLTVV.

The CDR3 coding sequence is TGTGCCAGCAACCCGGCCAGATCGGGAGCCGGGGAGCTGTTTTTT. Protein product: CASNPARSGAGELFF. The chain has TRBV28 and TRBJ2-2, with D perhaps matching TRBD2 (6 bases). CDR3 size: 15 residues. V gave up 7 bases and J gave up 6 bases, with 18 bases separating them. Germline V gives CDR1 MDHEN, CDR2 SYDVKM.

This clone was observed a handful of times. The J gene is TRBJ1-6, the V gene TRBV10-3; 8 bases are shared with TRBD1. From germline, CDR1 is ENHRY and CDR2 SYGVKD. The CDR3 contains 14 residues. The J segment lost 8 bases and the V segment lost 6 bases, leaving 6 bases of the junction unmatched. CDR3 protein: CAIRRTGSDSPLHF. For the CDR3, the DNA is TGTGCCATCAGGAGGACAGGGTCGGATTCACCCCTCCACTTT.

This clone has more than one count but fewer than ten. The V call is TRBV7-9, the J call TRBJ2-3; a possible D gene is TRBD1 (5 bases). Trimming took 2 bases from V and 4 from J, leaving 10 bases between them. Germline V CDR1 and CDR2: SEHNR, FQNEAQ (reference sequence). The CDR3 spans 14 residues. The chain's CDR3 is CASSLSQGADTQYF. The DNA for the CDR3 is TGTGCCAGCAGCTTAAGTCAGGGCGCAGATACGCAGTATTTT.

Written as DNA, the CDR3 is TGTGCCATCAGTGACGGACAGGGGGCCGGGGAGCTGTTTTTT. Its protein product is CAISDGQGAGELFF. V and J are TRBV10-3 and TRBJ2-2, with TRBD1 identical over 10 bases. CDR3 size: 14 residues. V lost 3 bases to trimming and J lost 6 bases; unmatched junction nucleotides: 1. Germline V gene data show CDR1 as ENHRY and CDR2 as SYGVKD.

The chain couples TRBV20-1 to TRBJ2-7, with TRBD2 matching over 7 bases. The V segment lost 2 bases and the J segment 6 bases; nucleotides outside the gene matches: 1. The CDR3 loop spans 11 amino acids. The germline CDR1 and CDR2 sequences are DFQATT and SNEGSKA (reference sequence). The CDR3 reads CSARPGGEQYF. For the CDR3, the DNA is TGCAGTGCTAGACCGGGAGGCGAGCAGTACTTC.

Only a few counts were recorded for this clone. This sequence joins TRBV28 and TRBJ2-1; the D gene is possibly TRBD2 (6 bases). The CDR3 spans 15 residues. Germline V gene lookup returns CDR1 MDHEN and CDR2 SYDVKM. The V end lost 6 bases, the J end lost 2 bases, and 14 bases lay between the germline ends. CDR3 coding DNA: TGTGCCAGCAGCCTCGGAGGGCGGCCCTACAATGAGCAGTTCTTC. This encodes CASSLGGRPYNEQFF.

As DNA, the CDR3 is TGTGCCAGCACATCAGGGGGCTCCCCGCATGGCTACACCTTC. This sequence encodes CASTSGGSPHGYTF. V and J are TRBV7-9 and TRBJ1-2; 8 positions agree with TRBD1. The length of the CDR3 is 14 residues. Germline CDR1 is SEHNR and CDR2 is FQNEAQ (reference sequence). V lost 7 bases and J lost 6; bases outside the gene matches: 10.

This sequence joins TRBV19 and TRBJ2-2; TRBD2 is a possible D gene (5 bases). This CDR3 comprises 14 residues. Germline V gene lookup returns CDR1 LNHDA and CDR2 SQIVND (reference sequence). The V and J ends lost 7 bases and 2 bases respectively, with 11 bases between them. The CDR3, as DNA: TGTGCCAGTAACGCGGGCCCAAACACCGGGGAGCTGTTTTTT. Its protein is CASNAGPNTGELFF.

This clone was counted only a few times. This rearrangement joins TRBV6-1 to TRBJ2-1; D unresolved. Looked up from germline, CDR1 is MNHNS and CDR2 is SASEGT. The ends were cut back, 2 bases at V and 7 bases at J, with 15 bases in the middle. The CDR3 is 15 amino acids. The CDR3 region is CASSEPGDLWNEQFF. The CDR3 coding sequence is TGTGCCAGCAGTGAACCAGGCGATCTGTGGAATGAGCAGTTCTTC.